One sample yielded the 30 T cell receptor beta chains listed below, sequenced in a study of blood T cell repertoires in COVID-19. The assay was immunoSEQ multiplex PCR, and TCRdb's table has in-frame clones only and misses some. The sample holds some 350,000 clones; 88% are singletons and the top ten take about 7%. The sample taken for sequencing was peripheral blood. The origin of the receptors is a woman in her seventies with COVID-19, enrolled during active disease.

The chain carries TRBV2 and TRBJ1-4; unclear D gene. Germline CDR1 SNHLY, CDR2 FYNNEI. The CDR3 contains 13 residues. CDR3 DNA: TGTGCGAGTAGACGAGGGACTAATGAAAAACTGTTTTTT. Translation gives CASRRGTNEKLFF.

This chain uses TRBV5-4 with TRBJ1-2; 8 bases fit TRBD1. The trim removed 4 bases at V and 4 bases at J, leaving 6 bases unmatched. Germline CDR1 SGHNT, CDR2 YYREEE (reference sequence). The length of the CDR3 is 14 residues. The CDR3: CASSPTGALYGYTF. CDR3 nucleotide sequence: TGTGCCAGCAGCCCGACAGGGGCCCTCTATGGCTACACCTTC.

On this clone itself: Other nucleotide sequences from this sample produce the same CDR3. This chain uses TRBV20-1 with TRBJ1-2; D might be TRBD1 (5 bases). Trimming removed 5 bases at V and 4 bases at J, with 8 bases between. Germline V gene sequence: CDR1 DFQATT, CDR2 SNEGSKA (reference sequence). CDR3 size: 11 residues. The CDR3 loop reads CSALDSYGYTF. CDR3 nucleotide sequence: TGCAGTGCTTTAGACAGCTATGGCTACACCTTC.

V and J are TRBV7-3 and TRBJ2-3, with D maybe TRBD2 (7 bases). V shed 0 bases and J shed 4 bases, with 11 bases lying between them. CDR3 length: 15 amino acids. Germline values: CDR1 SGHTA, CDR2 FQGTGA. The CDR3 DNA follows: TGTGCCAGCAGCTTAACTGGCGGGGGCCCAGATACGCAGTATTTT. Translated, it gives CASSLTGGGPDTQYF.

The V call is TRBV10-3, the J call TRBJ1-1; a weak D match, TRBD1 (6 bases). This CDR3 is 16 amino acids long. Germline lookup yields CDR1 ENHRY and CDR2 SYGVKD. Trimming shortened V by 10 bases and J by 0 bases, and 21 bases separated the two germline ends. CDR3 amino acids: CATRGEGFGLNTEAFF. In DNA form, the CDR3 reads TGTGCCACCAGGGGAGAGGGATTCGGGTTGAACACTGAAGCTTTCTTT.

The J gene is TRBJ1-2, the V gene TRBV6-2 or TRBV6-3; D unclear. V was clipped by 2 bases and J by 4 bases, with 8 bases between them. CDR1 and CDR2 (germline): MNHEY, SVGEGT. CDR3 length: 13 residues. CDR3 bases: TGTGCCAGCAGTTACGTACAGAGCTATGGCTACACCTTC. It specifies CASSYVQSYGYTF.

This clone has a single count. The chain has TRBV18 and TRBJ2-1; D is uncertain. The CDR3 extends over 13 amino acids. V lost 8 bases and J 2 bases, leaving 10 bases between the germline ends. Germline assignment: CDR1 KGHSH and CDR2 LQKENI. CDR3 DNA sequence: TGTGCCAGCACCAGGATCGCCTACAATGAGCAGTTCTTC. Translated, it gives CASTRIAYNEQFF.

The chain is built from TRBV12-5 and TRBJ1-1, with 10 bases identical to TRBD1. Germline values: CDR1 LGHNT, CDR2 FRNRAP. J gave up 3 bases and V 4 bases, and 11 bases lay outside the gene matches. The CDR3 contains 17 residues. The CDR3 here is CASGSRQGAGVDTEAFF. The CDR3 region has the DNA TGTGCTAGTGGTTCGAGACAGGGGGCAGGAGTCGACACTGAAGCTTTCTTT.

The rearrangement joins TRBV6-5 to TRBJ2-2; TRBD1 matches 8 bases. The CDR3 extends over 16 amino acids. Germline values: CDR1 MNHEY, CDR2 SVGAGI. The J segment lost 1 base and the V segment lost 2 bases, leaving 3 bases of the junction unmatched. The CDR3 region has the DNA TGTGCCAGCAGTTACACCGGACAGGGGAACACCGGGGAGCTGTTTTTT. The encoded protein is CASSYTGQGNTGELFF.

J is TRBJ1-2 and V is TRBV7-9, with 10 bases lining up with TRBD1. V trimming: 4 bases; J trimming: 8 bases; junction bases outside the gene matches: 13. Germline CDR1 and CDR2: SEHNR and FQNEAQ (reference sequence). This CDR3 has 16 amino acids. The CDR3 reads CASSSAGTGARGGYTF. In DNA, the CDR3 is TGTGCCAGCAGCTCCGCCGGGACAGGGGCGCGGGGAGGCTACACCTTC.

CDR3 DNA sequence: TGTGCCAGCAGTGGTCGGTCAGGGGGCGCGGGTGGCTACACCTTC. Its translation: CASSGRSGGAGGYTF. The V and J genes are TRBV2 and TRBJ1-2; 8 bases are a match to TRBD1. CDR1 SNHLY and CDR2 FYNNEI come from the germline V gene. V shed 4 bases and J 7 bases; nucleotides not matched to a gene: 11. This CDR3 region has 15 residues.

The chain links TRBV7-2 to TRBJ1-1, with 8 bases that match TRBD1. V shed 6 bases, J shed 0 bases, and the junction held 9 bases outside the gene matches. The CDR3 extends over 16 amino acids. CDR1 and CDR2 from the germline V gene are SGHTA and FQGNSA. The CDR3 DNA reads TGTGCCAGCAGACCTTGGACAGGGCAGGTGAACACTGAAGCTTTCTTT. This translates into CASRPWTGQVNTEAFF.

The chain employs TRBV4-3 and TRBJ1-2; D call uncertain. CDR3 length: 17 residues. V lost 0 bases, J lost 2 bases, and 16 bases lay in between. CDR1 LGHNA and CDR2 YSLEER come from the germline V gene. CDR3 nucleotide sequence: TGCGCCAGCAGCCAAGATTTTGCGGGTCTAACAAACTATGGCTACACCTTC. It specifies CASSQDFAGLTNYGYTF.

V usage is TRBV7-2 and J usage is TRBJ1-2; D remains unclear. Germline loops: CDR1 SGHTA, CDR2 FQGNSA. The CDR3 loop spans 14 amino acids. V was trimmed by 3 bases and J by 7 bases, leaving 15 bases between them. As DNA, the CDR3 is TGTGCCAGCAGCTTGCGGGTGGGAGGCGGTGGCTACACCTTC. As protein: CASSLRVGGGGYTF.

This chain links TRBV9 with TRBJ2-3; 7 bases fit TRBD1. Losses at the gene ends were 0 bases for V and 2 bases for J; bases not matched to a gene: 9. Germline-derived CDR1 and CDR2 are SGDLS and YYNGEE. The CDR3 spans 17 residues. CDR3 amino acids: CASSVAPTGDNTDTQYF. Written as DNA, the CDR3 is TGTGCCAGCAGCGTAGCCCCCACAGGGGATAACACAGATACGCAGTATTTT.

The count of this clone is one. In DNA form, the CDR3 reads TGTGCCAGCAGTGGGGACAGGGCGAACACTGAAGCTTTCTTT. Encoded protein: CASSGDRANTEAFF. The genes are TRBV2 and TRBJ1-1; 9 positions agree with TRBD1. The junction had 1 base not matched to a gene; V was cut back by 4 bases and J by 1 base. CDR3 length: 14 amino acids. In germline, CDR1 is SNHLY, CDR2 FYNNEI.

This rearrangement joins TRBV5-8 to TRBJ2-1, with D uncertain. Germline V gene data show CDR1 as SGHTS and CDR2 as YDEGEE. V dropped 1 base and J dropped 2 bases, with 7 bases sitting between them. This CDR3 contains 14 residues. The CDR3 spells CASSLSQTYNEQFF. The CDR3 nucleotides read TGTGCCAGCAGCTTGTCTCAGACCTACAATGAGCAGTTCTTC.

V and J are TRBV9 and TRBJ1-2, with 8 bases that match TRBD1. The CDR3 consists of 15 residues. The V and J ends lost 3 bases and 5 bases, in that order; junction bases with no gene match: 9. Germline-derived CDR1 and CDR2 are SGDLS and YYNGEE. The CDR3 DNA sequence: TGTGCCAGCAGCGAGGAGGGGACAGGAATATATGGCTACACCTTC. It is translated as CASSEEGTGIYGYTF. The full variable domain, completed using reference TRBV9 and TRBJ1-2, is DSGVTQTPKHLITATGQRVTLRCSPRSGDLSVYWYQQSLDQGLQFLIQYYNGEERAKGNILERFSAQQFPDLHSELNLSSLELGDSALYFCASSEEGTGIYGYTFGSGTRLTVV.

The rearrangement links TRBV2 to TRBJ2-2; D is perhaps TRBD1 (5 bases). The CDR3 is made up of 13 amino acids. Germline-derived CDR1 and CDR2 are SNHLY and FYNNEI. Trimming pared 6 bases from V and 5 bases from J, leaving 10 bases between. The CDR3 loop reads CASSTTETGELFF. The CDR3 DNA sequence: TGTGCCAGCAGCACGACAGAAACCGGGGAGCTGTTTTTT.

The chain uses TRBV2 and TRBJ1-2, with D unresolved. The CDR3 contains 13 residues. Trimming left V 1 base short and J 4 bases short, with 7 bases between. Germline lookup yields CDR1 SNHLY and CDR2 FYNNEI. In nucleotides, the CDR3 is TGTGCCAGCAGTGAAGGAGGGTTCTATGGCTACACCTTC. It codes for CASSEGGFYGYTF.

The chain links TRBV12-3 or TRBV12-4 to TRBJ1-5; D possibly corresponds to TRBD1 (5 bases). V lost 7 bases and J 6 bases, leaving 13 bases between the germline ends. The CDR3 spans 13 residues. CDR3 protein: CASKAGGTQPQHF. DNA for the CDR3: TGTGCCAGCAAAGCTGGGGGGACTCAGCCCCAGCATTTT.

CDR3 sequence: CASSSGDVYEQYF. The CDR3 DNA reads as TGTGCCAGCAGCTCAGGGGATGTCTACGAGCAGTACTTC. The gene calls are TRBV6-2 or TRBV6-3 and TRBJ2-7; maybe TRBD1 (6 bases). CDR1 is MNHEY, CDR2 SVGEGT, per germline. The V gene lost 6 bases and the J gene lost 3 bases, with 12 bases spanning the gap. The CDR3 is 13 amino acids.

This chain uses TRBV9 with TRBJ2-7; D is perhaps TRBD1 (6 bases). There are 15 residues in the CDR3. Germline V lookup: CDR1 SGDLS, CDR2 YYNGEE. V dropped 3 bases and J dropped 7 bases, with 20 bases sitting between them. The CDR3 sequence: CASSARLEQGEEQYF. Here the CDR3 DNA reads TGTGCCAGCAGCGCCCGTCTAGAACAGGGAGAGGAGCAGTACTTC.

The genes are TRBV24-1 and TRBJ1-2; no firm D call. The V gene's germline CDR1 is KGHDR and CDR2 SFDVKD. CDR3 length: 11 amino acids. V shed 4 bases and J shed 8 bases, with 7 bases lying between them. The CDR3 DNA reads TGTGCCACCAGTGACCACATCGGCTACACCTTC. It yields the protein CATSDHIGYTF.

The CDR3 spells CASSFGLAGVSETQYF. The CDR3 DNA is TGCGCCAGCAGCTTCGGACTAGCGGGGGTTTCGGAGACCCAGTACTTC. This sequence joins TRBV5-1 and TRBJ2-5; 13 positions match TRBD2. This CDR3 region has 16 residues. Looked up from germline, CDR1 is SGHRS and CDR2 is YFSETQ. V trimming: 2 bases; J trimming: 5 bases; junction bases outside the gene matches: 6. The full variable domain, with the rest looked up from reference TRBV5-1 and TRBJ2-5, is KAGVTQTPRYLIKTRGQQVTLSCSPISGHRSVSWYQQTPGQGLQFLFEYFSETQRNKGNFPGRFSGRQFSNSRSEMNVSTLELGDSALYLCASSFGLAGVSETQYFGPGTRLLVL.

V usage is TRBV7-9 and J usage is TRBJ1-4; D is unresolved. CDR3 length equals 14 residues. Trimming removed 3 bases from V and 8 bases from J, with 13 bases in between. Germline V gives CDR1 SEHNR, CDR2 FQNEAQ (reference sequence). The CDR3 loop reads CASSLGYSTEKLFF. The CDR3 DNA reads as TGTGCCAGCAGCTTGGGTTACAGTACGGAAAAACTGTTTTTT.

V is TRBV11-2 and J is TRBJ2-7; 8 bases line up with TRBD2. This CDR3 comprises 14 residues. V shed 3 bases and J 2 bases; nucleotides not matched to a gene: 3. Germline CDR1 SGHAT, CDR2 FQNNGV. DNA of the CDR3: TGTGCCAGCAGCTTGTCGACTAGCGCCTACGAGCAGTACTTC. Translating gives CASSLSTSAYEQYF.

V usage is TRBV4-1 and J usage is TRBJ2-1, with 11 bases that match TRBD2. The CDR3 spans 20 residues. V gave up 1 base and J gave up 0 bases; unmatched junction bases: 11. In germline, CDR1 is MGHRA, CDR2 YSYEKL. The CDR3 DNA sequence: TGCGCCAGCAGCCAAGCGGGTGGTAGCGGGGGGGCGAGCTCCTACAATGAGCAGTTCTTC. This sequence encodes CASSQAGGSGGASSYNEQFF.

This clone was seen once. The gene calls are TRBV30 and TRBJ2-1; TRBD2 agrees at 15 bases. With V trimmed by 4 bases and J by 0 bases, 10 bases remained unmatched. Per the germline V gene, CDR1 is GTSNPN and CDR2 is SVGIG (reference sequence). This CDR3 is built from 19 residues. Here the CDR3 reads CAWKWGLAGGRSSYNEQFF. CDR3 in DNA: TGTGCCTGGAAGTGGGGACTAGCGGGGGGCCGGAGCTCCTACAATGAGCAGTTCTTC.

The J gene is TRBJ1-2, the V gene TRBV24-1; D is ambiguous. V was shortened by 7 bases and J by 7 bases, with 12 bases between the two germline ends. CDR3 size: 12 residues. The V gene's germline CDR1 is KGHDR and CDR2 SFDVKD. The CDR3 region is CATSHEGFGYTF. For the CDR3, the DNA is TGTGCCACCAGCCATGAGGGTTTTGGCTACACCTTC.